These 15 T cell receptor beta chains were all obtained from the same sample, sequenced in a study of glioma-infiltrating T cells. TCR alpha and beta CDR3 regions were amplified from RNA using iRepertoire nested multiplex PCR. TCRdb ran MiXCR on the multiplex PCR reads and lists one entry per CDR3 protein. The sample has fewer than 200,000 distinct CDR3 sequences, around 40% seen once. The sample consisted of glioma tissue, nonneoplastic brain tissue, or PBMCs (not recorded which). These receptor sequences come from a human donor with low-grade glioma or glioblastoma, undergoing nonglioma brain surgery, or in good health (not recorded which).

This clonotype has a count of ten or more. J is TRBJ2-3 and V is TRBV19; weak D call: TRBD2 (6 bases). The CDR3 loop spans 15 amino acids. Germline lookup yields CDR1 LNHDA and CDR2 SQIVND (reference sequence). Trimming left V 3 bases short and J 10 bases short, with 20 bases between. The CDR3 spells CASSMIRRGVEAQYF. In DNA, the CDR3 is TGTGCCAGTAGTATGATAAGGAGGGGCGTTGAGGCGCAGTATTTT.

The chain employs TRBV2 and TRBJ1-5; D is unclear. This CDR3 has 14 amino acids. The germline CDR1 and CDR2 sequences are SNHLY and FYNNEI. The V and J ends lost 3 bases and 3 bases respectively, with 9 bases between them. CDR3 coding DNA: TGTGCCAGCAGTGACAGGACGGACAATCAGCCCCAGCATTTT. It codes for CASSDRTDNQPQHF.

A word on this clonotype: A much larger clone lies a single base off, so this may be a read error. The CDR3 nucleotides are TGTGCCAGCAGCTTCCCTGGACAGTCCACTGAAGCTTCCTTT. Protein: CASSFPGQSTEASF. J is TRBJ1-1 and V is TRBV7-2; possibly TRBD1 for D (6 bases). From germline, CDR1 is SGHTA and CDR2 FQGNSA. The CDR3 has 14 residues.

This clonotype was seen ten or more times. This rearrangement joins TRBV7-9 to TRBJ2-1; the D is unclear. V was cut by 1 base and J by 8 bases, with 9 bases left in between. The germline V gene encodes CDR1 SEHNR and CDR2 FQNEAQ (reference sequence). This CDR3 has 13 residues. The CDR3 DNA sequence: TGTGCCAGCAGCTTAGAGCCAGTACATGAGCAGTTCTTC. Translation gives CASSLEPVHEQFF. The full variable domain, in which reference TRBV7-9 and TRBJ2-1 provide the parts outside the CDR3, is DTGVSQNPRHKITKRGQNVTFRCDPISEHNRLYWYRQTLGQGPEFLTYFQNEAQLEKSRLLSDRFSAERPKGSFSTLEIQRTEQGDSAMYLCASSLEPVHEQFFGPGTRLTVL.

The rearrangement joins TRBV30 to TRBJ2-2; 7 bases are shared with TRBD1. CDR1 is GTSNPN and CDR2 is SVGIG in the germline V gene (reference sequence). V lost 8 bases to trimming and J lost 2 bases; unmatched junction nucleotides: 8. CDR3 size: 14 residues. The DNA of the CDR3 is TGTGCCCTGGTTAGACAGGGCAACACCGGGGAGCTGTTTTTT. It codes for CALVRQGNTGELFF.

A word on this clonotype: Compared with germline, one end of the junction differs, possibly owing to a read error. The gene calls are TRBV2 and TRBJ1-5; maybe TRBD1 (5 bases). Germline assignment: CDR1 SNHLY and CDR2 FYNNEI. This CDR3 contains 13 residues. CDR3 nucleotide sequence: TGTGCCAGCAGTAAAGCGACAGCAGCTTCACAGCATTTT. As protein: CASSKATAASQHF.

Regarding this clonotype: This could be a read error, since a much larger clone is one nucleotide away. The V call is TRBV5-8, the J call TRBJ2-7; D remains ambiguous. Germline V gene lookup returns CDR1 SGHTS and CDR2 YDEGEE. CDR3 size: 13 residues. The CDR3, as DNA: TGTGCCAGCAGCTTAGCGCGAGGTTACGAGAAGTACTTC. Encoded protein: CASSLARGYEKYF.

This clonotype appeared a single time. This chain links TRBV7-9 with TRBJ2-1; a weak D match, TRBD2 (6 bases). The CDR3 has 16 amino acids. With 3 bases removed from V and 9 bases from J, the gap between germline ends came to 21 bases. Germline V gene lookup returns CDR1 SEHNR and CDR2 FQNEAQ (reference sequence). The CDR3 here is CASSFYGLEGSREQFF. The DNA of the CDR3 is TGTGCCAGCAGCTTTTATGGCCTGGAGGGTAGCCGTGAGCAGTTCTTC.

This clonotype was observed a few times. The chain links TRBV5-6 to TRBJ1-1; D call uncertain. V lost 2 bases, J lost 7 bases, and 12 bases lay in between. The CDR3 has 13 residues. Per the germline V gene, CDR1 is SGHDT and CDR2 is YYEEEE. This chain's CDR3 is CASSLLSAFEAFF. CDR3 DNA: TGTGCCAGCAGCTTACTTTCTGCCTTTGAAGCTTTCTTT. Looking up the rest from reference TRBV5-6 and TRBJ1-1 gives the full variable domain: DAGVTQSPTHLIKTRGQQVTLRCSPKSGHDTVSWYQQALGQGPQFIFQYYEEEERQRGNFPDRFSGHQFPNYSSELNVNALLLGDSALYLCASSLLSAFEAFFGQGTRLTVV.

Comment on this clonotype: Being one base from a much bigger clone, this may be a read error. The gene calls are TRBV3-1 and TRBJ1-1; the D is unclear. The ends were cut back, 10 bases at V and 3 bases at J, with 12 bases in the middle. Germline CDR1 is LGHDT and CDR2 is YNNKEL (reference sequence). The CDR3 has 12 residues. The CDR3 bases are TGTGCCACCACCCGGGATTACACTGAAGCTTTCTTT. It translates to CATTRDYTEAFF. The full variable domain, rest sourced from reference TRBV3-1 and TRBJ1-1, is DTAVSQTPKYLVTQMGNDKSIKCEQNLGHDTMYWYKQDSKKFLKIMFSYNNKELIINETVPNRFSPKSPDKAHLNLHINSLELGDSAVYFCATTRDYTEAFFGQGTRLTVV.

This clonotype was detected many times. In nucleotides, the CDR3 is TGTGCCAGCAGTGCGGAGGCGGGAGCGGCCGGGGAGCTGTTTTTT. This codes for CASSAEAGAAGELFF. V usage is TRBV6-1 and J usage is TRBJ2-2; 7 positions match TRBD2. CDR3 size: 15 residues. The ends lost 4 bases at V and 6 bases at J; junction bases unmatched: 8. Germline lookup yields CDR1 MNHNS and CDR2 SASEGT.

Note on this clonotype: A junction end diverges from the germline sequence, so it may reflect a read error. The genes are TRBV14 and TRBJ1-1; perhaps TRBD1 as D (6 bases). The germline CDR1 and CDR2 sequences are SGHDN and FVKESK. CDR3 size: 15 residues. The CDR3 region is CASSQHREGSAEASF. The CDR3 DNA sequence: TGTGCCAGCAGCCAGCACAGGGAAGGGTCCGCTGAAGCTTCCTTT.

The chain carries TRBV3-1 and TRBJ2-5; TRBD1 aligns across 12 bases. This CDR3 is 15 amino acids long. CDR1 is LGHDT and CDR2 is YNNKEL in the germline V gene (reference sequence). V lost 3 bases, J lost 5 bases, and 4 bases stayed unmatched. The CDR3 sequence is CASSHGTGGLETQYF. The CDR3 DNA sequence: TGTGCCAGCAGCCATGGGACAGGGGGCCTCGAGACCCAGTACTTC.

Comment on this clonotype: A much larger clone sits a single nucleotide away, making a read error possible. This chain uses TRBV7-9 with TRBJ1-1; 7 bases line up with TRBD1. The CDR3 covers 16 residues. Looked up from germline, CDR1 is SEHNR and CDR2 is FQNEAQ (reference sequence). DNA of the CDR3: TGTGCCAGCAACTTAAATCCGGGACAGCAGAACACTGAAGCTTTCTTT. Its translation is CASNLNPGQQNTEAFF.

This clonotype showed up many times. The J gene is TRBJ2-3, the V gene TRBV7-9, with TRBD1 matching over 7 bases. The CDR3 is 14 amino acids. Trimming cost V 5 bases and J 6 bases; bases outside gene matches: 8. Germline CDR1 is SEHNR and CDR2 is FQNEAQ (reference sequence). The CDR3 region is CASSPGQYVDTQYF. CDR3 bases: TGTGCCAGCAGCCCGGGACAGTATGTCGATACGCAGTATTTT.